This entry describes one T cell receptor (beta chain). Assay: immunoSEQ multiplex PCR; the TCRdb copy retains only in-frame clones and omits some. Seen here are about 15,000 clones, around two thirds observed once, and the top ten hold 2% to 2.5%. V lost 5 bases to trimming and J lost 6 bases, with 13 bases between them. This CDR3 comprises 13 residues. Per germline, CDR1 MNHNS and CDR2 SASEGT. This entry comes from a study of neoadjuvant anti-PD-1 for oral cavity cancer. Study-wide background: Before surgery, most patients got three to four biweekly 3 mg/kg nivolumab doses. Non-progressing patients received a fourth nivolumab dose near day 43, then surgery on days 50-56.

Sample: PBMCs, taken before nivolumab (anti-PD-1) treatment. V and J are TRBV6-1 and TRBJ1-2; D unresolved. The origin of this receptor is a person aged 40 to 85 with oral cavity squamous cell carcinoma. CDR3 protein: CASSSAGGNGYTF. The CDR3 nucleotides read TGTGCCAGCAGTTCGGCAGGAGGCAATGGCTACACCTTC.